This TCR beta chain comes out of a study of somatic mutations in cytotoxic T cells in rheumatoid arthritis. Whole-study context: Sorted by flow to nearly 100% purity were some V beta antibody-stained T-cell populations, including V beta1+ cells sequenced for TCRB.

The protocol was immunoSEQ multiplex PCR, while the TCRdb copy is restricted to in-frame clones and leaves out a portion. The sample has around 20,000 clones, less than 85% seen once. V was pared by 1 base and J by 5 bases, with 6 bases between. Germline values: CDR1 SGHNT, CDR2 YYREEE (reference sequence). The CDR3 has 13 amino acids. Input material: CD8+ T cells sorted from blood. This receptor was obtained from a woman aged 55 to 70 in good health. The rearrangement uses TRBV5-4 and TRBJ2-2, with D possibly being TRBD2 (5 bases). The CDR3 bases are TGTGCCAGCAGCTTGTGGGAGACCGGGGAGCTGTTTTTT. Its translation is CASSLWETGELFF.